This entry concerns a single T cell receptor (beta chain). Only a few counts were recorded for this clonotype. The target of this receptor is not known. No qualities accompany the bases; no much larger clone lies one base away. The data were obtained in a study of T-cell reconstitution after alpha-beta-depleted transplantation in children (dated by TCRdb to about 2016). At the level of the whole study: Using TCR repertoire profiling, the study quantitatively followed how T-cell immune reconstitution unfolded in children after TCRalphabeta/CD19-depleted allogeneic hematopoietic cell transplantation.

V and J are truncated by 2 bases and 8 bases respectively, leaving an intervening sequence of 12 bases. Spanning cysteine to phenylalanine, the CDR3 consists of 13 amino acids. Here the CDR3 DNA is all that survives: 39 bases in frame from base 1. The CDR1 and CDR2 encoded by the germline V gene are ENHRY and SYGVKD. Library preparation employed PCR. Sequencing instrument: Illumina HiSeq 2500. Molecular barcoding was employed in the preparation of TCR libraries, with unique molecular identifiers being used to normalize TCRbeta repertoire quantification. Using fastp at Q25 and MiXCR, TCRdb reprocessed the public reads and kept productive beta chains. Under each unique CDR3 protein, matching rows form one entry showing the most common genes and DNA. Across this sample there are 350,000 to 400,000 distinct CDR3 sequences, with about an eighth seen only once. Around 4.5% of the sample is held by the ten biggest clonotypes.

The material sequenced was PBMCs, taken from the stem cell graft. The origin of this receptor is a human donor who donated a stem cell graft to a child with Fanconi anemia. This receptor chain uses TRBV10-3 and TRBJ1-2, with no reliable assignment of the D segment. The nucleotide sequence reads as follows: TGTGCCATCAGTGAGGAACAGCCCGACGGCTACACCTTC. This gives the protein CAISEEQPDGYTF.